What follows are 24 T cell receptor beta chains derived from one specimen sequenced in a study of T cell responses to AZD1222 COVID-19 vaccine. Some clones are missing from TCRdb's copy, which holds only in-frame ones; the method was immunoSEQ multiplex PCR. In the table there are roughly 100,000 clones, roughly nine tenths of which are singletons. This sample comprised peripheral blood, obtained 28 days after the second dose of the MenACWY control vaccine. These receptor sequences come from an adult who received the MenACWY meningococcal vaccine as a control.

This chain connects TRBV6-4 to TRBJ2-5; D unresolved. The germline V gene encodes CDR1 MRHNA and CDR2 SNTAGT. The CDR3 loop spans 13 amino acids. V gave up 5 bases and J gave up 4 bases, with 11 bases separating them. CDR3 nucleotides: TGTGCCAGCAGTACCCGTTGGGGAGAGACCCAGTACTTC. Translated, it gives CASSTRWGETQYF.

For this clone: This CDR3 is also generated by other DNA sequences in the sample. The chain is built from TRBV28 and TRBJ1-6; TRBD1 agrees at 10 bases. V was clipped by 5 bases and J by 10 bases; unmatched bases: 5. Germline CDR1 MDHEN, CDR2 SYDVKM. The CDR3 sequence is 14 residues long. The CDR3 here is CASSPGQGYSPLHF. CDR3 DNA: TGTGCCAGCAGTCCGGGACAGGGGTACTCACCCCTCCACTTT.

This chain links TRBV28 with TRBJ1-1; a weak D match, TRBD1 (5 bases). CDR1 and CDR2 from the germline V gene are MDHEN and SYDVKM. The CDR3 consists of 14 residues. Trimming stripped 6 bases from V and 5 bases from J, with 16 bases between. CDR3 DNA sequence: TGTGCCAGCAGACTTCCCGGGACGAGAACTGAAGCTTTCTTT. Protein product: CASRLPGTRTEAFF.

The CDR3 spells CASSDGQPSYEQYF. In nucleotides, the CDR3 is TGTGCCAGCAGCGACGGACAGCCCTCCTACGAGCAGTACTTC. The V gene is TRBV7-2, the J gene TRBJ2-7; TRBD1 is a possible D gene (6 bases). This CDR3 comprises 14 residues. The V gene's germline CDR1 is SGHTA and CDR2 FQGNSA. V was pared by 5 bases and J by 0 bases, with 11 bases between. The entire variable domain, with the rest obtained from reference TRBV7-2 and TRBJ2-7, is as follows: GAGVSQSPSNKVTEKGKDVELRCDPISGHTALYWYRQSLGQGLEFLIYFQGNSAPDKSGLPSDRFSAERTGGSVSTLTIQRTQQEDSAVYLCASSDGQPSYEQYFGPGTRLTVT.

The chain recombines TRBV11-2 with TRBJ2-7; D perhaps matches TRBD1 (6 bases). The V gene's germline CDR1 is SGHAT and CDR2 FQNNGV. The CDR3 is 16 residues long. V gave up 4 bases and J gave up 5 bases, with 21 bases separating them. DNA of the CDR3: TGTGCCAGCAGCTGGCAGTACAGGGAGTTCTTCAACGAGCAGTACTTC. Translation: CASSWQYREFFNEQYF.

The chain is built from TRBV7-2 and TRBJ1-4, with TRBD1 as a possible D gene (6 bases). Germline CDR1 SGHTA, CDR2 FQGNSA. The length of the CDR3 is 15 residues. V was trimmed by 5 bases and J by 8 bases, leaving 18 bases between them. CDR3: CASSPGGGLREKLFF. The DNA of the CDR3 is TGTGCCAGCAGCCCCGGAGGGGGGCTGCGGGAAAAACTGTTTTTT.

This chain joins TRBV24-1 and TRBJ2-1; 10 positions match TRBD2. Unmatched junction bases numbered 4, after V lost 3 bases and J lost 6 bases. The CDR3 is 15 amino acids. CDR1 and CDR2 from the germline V gene are KGHDR and SFDVKD. The DNA of the CDR3 is TGTGCCACCAGTGATCCCGGGACTAGCGTCAATGAGCAGTTCTTC. The encoded protein is CATSDPGTSVNEQFF.

The J gene is TRBJ2-7, the V gene TRBV2, with unresolved D. V was pared by 8 bases and J by 6 bases, with 14 bases between. Germline V gene lookup returns CDR1 SNHLY and CDR2 FYNNEI. The CDR3 runs to 12 residues. The CDR3 sequence: CASRLVFSEQYF. The CDR3 DNA reads TGTGCCAGCCGCTTAGTTTTCAGCGAGCAGTACTTC.

The chain carries TRBV4-2 and TRBJ1-1, with D tentatively TRBD1 (6 bases). The germline gives CDR1 LGHNA, CDR2 YNFKEQ. Trimming took off 4 bases at V and 2 bases at J, with 11 bases between the two ends. The CDR3 spans 14 residues. CDR3 sequence: CASSPQTGNTEAFF. The CDR3 coding sequence is TGTGCCAGCAGCCCGCAGACAGGAAACACTGAAGCTTTCTTT.

The gene calls are TRBV6-2 or TRBV6-3 and TRBJ1-3, with a tentative D call TRBD1 (5 bases). V lost 4 bases and J lost 0, with 7 bases in between. This CDR3 comprises 14 residues. From germline, CDR1 is MNHEY and CDR2 SVGEGT. The CDR3 nucleotides are TGTGCCAGCAGTTTGACAGTCTCTGGAAACACCATATATTTT. It specifies CASSLTVSGNTIYF.

The gene calls are TRBV12-3 or TRBV12-4 and TRBJ2-2; the match to TRBD1 covers 8 bases. J lost 9 bases, V lost 7 bases, and 7 bases had no gene match. This CDR3 is built from 13 residues. In DNA, the CDR3 is TGTGCCAGCATGCAGGGGGCGCGAAGGGAGCTGTTTTTT. Protein sequence: CASMQGARRELFF.

V and J are TRBV2 and TRBJ1-1; D ambiguous. CDR1 is SNHLY and CDR2 is FYNNEI in the germline V gene. This CDR3 is built from 13 residues. The germline V and J ends were trimmed by 8 bases and 1 base, with 11 bases remaining between them. DNA for the CDR3: TGTGCCAGCTCAGGCGTTAGGAACACTGAAGCTTTCTTT. Its protein product is CASSGVRNTEAFF.

The rearrangement links TRBV5-5 to TRBJ2-5, with TRBD1 identical over 9 bases. V gave up 0 bases and J gave up 5 bases; unmatched junction bases: 8. The CDR3 is 16 amino acids. Germline V gives CDR1 SGHKS, CDR2 YYEKEE (reference sequence). The CDR3 protein is CASSLVGTGKVETQYF. The CDR3 DNA sequence: TGTGCCAGCAGCTTGGTCGGGACAGGGAAGGTCGAGACCCAGTACTTC.

This clone was detected a few times. V is TRBV4-2 and J is TRBJ1-3; no clear D gene. Germline V lookup: CDR1 LGHNA, CDR2 YNFKEQ. The germline V and J ends were trimmed by 1 base and 3 bases, with 4 bases remaining between them. The CDR3 loop spans 13 amino acids. The CDR3 DNA sequence: TGTGCCAGCAGCCAAGTCAATGGAAACACCATATATTTT. Its protein is CASSQVNGNTIYF.

As regards this clone: The junction does not match germline at one end; this may be a read error. The V and J genes are TRBV2 and TRBJ2-1; 9 nucleotides agree with TRBD2. The CDR3 totals 15 residues. Per the germline V gene, CDR1 is SNHLY and CDR2 is FYNNEI. CDR3 in DNA: TGTGCCAGCAGAGAAGCGGGGGGTACATACAATGAGCAGTTCTTC. Translating it yields CASREAGGTYNEQFF.

The chain carries TRBV5-1 and TRBJ2-2, with D possibly being TRBD2 (5 bases). The germline CDR1 and CDR2 sequences are SGHRS and YFSETQ. Deletions cut 2 bases from V and 5 bases from J, with 16 bases between. The CDR3 runs 16 residues. The CDR3 bases are TGCGCCAGCAGCTTATTCGGCTCCTCGGGGACCGGGGAGCTGTTTTTT. Protein: CASSLFGSSGTGELFF. The whole variable domain, remainder taken from reference TRBV5-1 and TRBJ2-2, is KAGVTQTPRYLIKTRGQQVTLSCSPISGHRSVSWYQQTPGQGLQFLFEYFSETQRNKGNFPGRFSGRQFSNSRSEMNVSTLELGDSALYLCASSLFGSSGTGELFFGEGSRLTVL.

The chain employs TRBV9 and TRBJ1-2; maybe TRBD1 (5 bases). Germline V lookup: CDR1 SGDLS, CDR2 YYNGEE. This CDR3 comprises 14 residues. Trimming shortened V by 0 bases and J by 6 bases, and 12 bases separated the two germline ends. The CDR3 is CASSVGVGDDGYTF. DNA of the CDR3: TGTGCCAGCAGCGTAGGGGTAGGGGATGATGGCTACACCTTC.

The V gene is TRBV19, the J gene TRBJ2-7, with D unclear. The CDR3 is 13 residues long. Germline V gene lookup returns CDR1 LNHDA and CDR2 SQIVND (reference sequence). V dropped 6 bases and J dropped 0 bases, with 9 bases sitting between them. The CDR3 coding sequence is TGTGCCAGTAGCGCGCCCCCCTCCTACGAGCAGTACTTC. This sequence encodes CASSAPPSYEQYF.

In its sample, this clone is medium-sized. V usage is TRBV5-1 and J usage is TRBJ1-1; D unresolved. The CDR3 extends over 14 amino acids. V lost 4 bases, J lost 0 bases, and 10 bases lay in between. Germline V gene lookup returns CDR1 SGHRS and CDR2 YFSETQ. The DNA for the CDR3 is TGCGCCAGCAGCCCCTCGGGGATGAACACTGAAGCTTTCTTT. Its translation is CASSPSGMNTEAFF.

The genes are TRBV7-6 and TRBJ1-6; TRBD1 matches at 7 bases. Germline CDR1 reads SGHVS; CDR2 reads FNYEAQ. The V and J ends lost 1 base and 8 bases, in that order; junction bases with no gene match: 5. The CDR3 is 15 amino acids. The CDR3 DNA reads as TGTGCCAGCAGCTTAGGGGGACAGCTCTATTCACCCCTCCACTTT. This codes for CASSLGGQLYSPLHF.

The CDR3 here is CASSRRQASTDTQYF. CDR3 DNA sequence: TGTGCCAGCAGCCGCAGACAGGCTAGCACAGATACGCAGTATTTT. The rearrangement links TRBV3-1 (or the pseudogene TRBV3-2) to TRBJ2-3; possibly TRBD1 for D (6 bases). CDR1 and CDR2 from the germline V gene are LGHDT and YNNKEL (reference sequence). The ends were cut back, 4 bases at V and 0 bases at J, with 11 bases in the middle. CDR3 size: 15 residues.

The gene calls are TRBV4-3 and TRBJ1-1, with 8 bases aligning to TRBD1. Looked up from germline, CDR1 is LGHNA and CDR2 is YSLEER. This CDR3 region has 16 residues. J was trimmed by 0 bases and V by 1 base; bases with no gene match: 4. The CDR3 sequence: CASSQVNRGMNTEAFF. As DNA, the CDR3 is TGCGCCAGCAGCCAAGTTAACAGGGGGATGAACACTGAAGCTTTCTTT.

The chain links TRBV3-1 (or the pseudogene TRBV3-2) to TRBJ2-7, with TRBD1 identical over 10 bases. Germline-derived CDR1 and CDR2 are LGHDT and YNNKEL (reference sequence). Trimming cost V 5 bases and J 0 bases; bases outside gene matches: 7. This CDR3 is 16 amino acids long. The CDR3 here is CASSLRQGATSYEQYF. CDR3 DNA sequence: TGTGCCAGCAGCTTACGACAGGGGGCTACCTCCTACGAGCAGTACTTC.

This sequence joins TRBV19 and TRBJ2-7; D may be TRBD1 or TRBD2 (5 bases each). The CDR3 is 17 residues long. V lost 4 bases to trimming and J lost 2 bases, with 21 bases between them. Germline CDR1 LNHDA, CDR2 SQIVND (reference sequence). The CDR3 protein is CASSSAPRAGATYEQYF. In DNA, the CDR3 is TGTGCCAGTAGTAGCGCTCCCCGGGCCGGGGCGACCTACGAGCAGTACTTC.